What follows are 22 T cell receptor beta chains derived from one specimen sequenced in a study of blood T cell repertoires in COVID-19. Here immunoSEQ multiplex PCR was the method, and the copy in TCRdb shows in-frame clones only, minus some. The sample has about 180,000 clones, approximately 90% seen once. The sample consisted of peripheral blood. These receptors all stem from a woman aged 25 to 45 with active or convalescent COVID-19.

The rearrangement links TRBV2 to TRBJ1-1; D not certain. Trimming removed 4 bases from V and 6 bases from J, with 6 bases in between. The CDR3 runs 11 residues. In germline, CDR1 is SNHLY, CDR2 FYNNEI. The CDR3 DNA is TGTGCCAGCAGTGTCAGTTCTGAAGCTTTCTTT. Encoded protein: CASSVSSEAFF. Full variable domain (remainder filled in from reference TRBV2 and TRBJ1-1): EPEVTQTPSHQVTQMGQEVILRCVPISNHLYFYWYRQILGQKVEFLVSFYNNEISEKSEIFDDQFSVERPDGSNFTLKIRSTKLEDSAMYFCASSVSSEAFFGQGTRLTVV.

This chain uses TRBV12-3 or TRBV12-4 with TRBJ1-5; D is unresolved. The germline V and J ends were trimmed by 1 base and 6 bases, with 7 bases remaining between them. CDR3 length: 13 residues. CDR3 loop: CASSLDGLQPQHF. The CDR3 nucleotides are TGTGCCAGCAGTTTAGATGGGCTTCAGCCCCAGCATTTT.

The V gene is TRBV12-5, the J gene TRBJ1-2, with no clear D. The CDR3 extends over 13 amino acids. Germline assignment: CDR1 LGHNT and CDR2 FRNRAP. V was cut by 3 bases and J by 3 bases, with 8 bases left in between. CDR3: CASGLGGDYGYTF. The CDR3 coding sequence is TGTGCTAGTGGTTTAGGCGGGGACTATGGCTACACCTTC.

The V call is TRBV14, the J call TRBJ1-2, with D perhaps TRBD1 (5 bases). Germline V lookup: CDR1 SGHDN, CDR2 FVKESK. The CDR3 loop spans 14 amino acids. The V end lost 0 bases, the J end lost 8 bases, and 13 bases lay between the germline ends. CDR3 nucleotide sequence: TGTGCCAGCAGCCAAGAAGGGGCTTTGAGGGGCTACACCTTC. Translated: CASSQEGALRGYTF.

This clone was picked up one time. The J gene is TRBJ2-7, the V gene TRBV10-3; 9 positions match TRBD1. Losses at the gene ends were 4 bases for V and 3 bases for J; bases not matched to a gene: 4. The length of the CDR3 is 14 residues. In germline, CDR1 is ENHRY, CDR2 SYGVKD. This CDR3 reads CAISGGTGNYEQYF. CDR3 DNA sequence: TGTGCCATCAGTGGGGGGACAGGGAACTACGAGCAGTACTTC.

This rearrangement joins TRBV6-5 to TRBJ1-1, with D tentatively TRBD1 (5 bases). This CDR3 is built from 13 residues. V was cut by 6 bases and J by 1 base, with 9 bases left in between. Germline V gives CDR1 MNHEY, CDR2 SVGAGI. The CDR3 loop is CASRPQGNTEAFF. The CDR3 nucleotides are TGTGCCAGCAGACCCCAGGGGAACACTGAAGCTTTCTTT.

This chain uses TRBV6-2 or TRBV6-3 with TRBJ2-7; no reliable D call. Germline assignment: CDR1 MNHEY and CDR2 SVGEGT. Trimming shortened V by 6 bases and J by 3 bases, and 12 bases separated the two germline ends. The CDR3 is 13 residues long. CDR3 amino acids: CASSLNLLYEQYF. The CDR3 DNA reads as TGTGCCAGCAGCCTGAACCTACTCTACGAGCAGTACTTC.

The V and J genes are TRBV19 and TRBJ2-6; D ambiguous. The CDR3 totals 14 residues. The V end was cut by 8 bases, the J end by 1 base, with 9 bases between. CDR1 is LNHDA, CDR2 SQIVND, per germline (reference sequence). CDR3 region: CASFGLSGANVLTF. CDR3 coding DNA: TGTGCCAGTTTCGGTCTTTCTGGGGCCAACGTCCTGACTTTC.

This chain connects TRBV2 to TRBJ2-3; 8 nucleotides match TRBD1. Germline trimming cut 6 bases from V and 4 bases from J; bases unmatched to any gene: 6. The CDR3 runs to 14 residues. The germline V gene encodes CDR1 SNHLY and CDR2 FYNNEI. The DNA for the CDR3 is TGTGCCAGCAGCCTAGACAGGGGCCCAGATACGCAGTATTTT. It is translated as CASSLDRGPDTQYF.

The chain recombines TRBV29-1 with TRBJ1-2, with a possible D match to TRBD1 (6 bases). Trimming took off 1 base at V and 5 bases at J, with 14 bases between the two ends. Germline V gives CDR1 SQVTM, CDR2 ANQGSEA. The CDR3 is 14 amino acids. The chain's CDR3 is CSVEAAGALYGYTF. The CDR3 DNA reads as TGCAGCGTTGAAGCGGCAGGGGCGCTGTATGGCTACACCTTC.

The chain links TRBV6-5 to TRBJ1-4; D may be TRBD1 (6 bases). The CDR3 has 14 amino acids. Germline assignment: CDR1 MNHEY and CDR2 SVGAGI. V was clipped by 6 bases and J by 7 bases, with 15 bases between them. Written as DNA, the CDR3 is TGTGCCAGCAGGGCACCTCAGGGGTTTGAAAAACTGTTTTTT. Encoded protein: CASRAPQGFEKLFF.

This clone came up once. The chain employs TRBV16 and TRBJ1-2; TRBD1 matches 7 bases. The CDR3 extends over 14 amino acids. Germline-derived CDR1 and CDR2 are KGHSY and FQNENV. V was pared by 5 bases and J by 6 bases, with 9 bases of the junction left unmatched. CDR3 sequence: CASSAQTGFHGYTF. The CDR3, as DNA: TGTGCCAGCAGCGCCCAGACAGGGTTCCATGGCTACACCTTC.

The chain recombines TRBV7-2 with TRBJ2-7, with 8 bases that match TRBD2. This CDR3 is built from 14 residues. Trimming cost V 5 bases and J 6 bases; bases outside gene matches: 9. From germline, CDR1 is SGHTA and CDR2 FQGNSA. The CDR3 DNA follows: TGTGCCAGCAGCGACCGACTAGCGCCCATCGAGCAGTACTTC. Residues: CASSDRLAPIEQYF.

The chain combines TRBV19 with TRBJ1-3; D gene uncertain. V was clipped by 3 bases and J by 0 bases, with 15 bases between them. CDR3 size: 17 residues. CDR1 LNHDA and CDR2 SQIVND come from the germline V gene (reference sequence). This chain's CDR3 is CASSIMGTRSSGNTIYF. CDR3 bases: TGTGCCAGTAGTATTATGGGCACCAGAAGCTCTGGAAACACCATATATTTT.

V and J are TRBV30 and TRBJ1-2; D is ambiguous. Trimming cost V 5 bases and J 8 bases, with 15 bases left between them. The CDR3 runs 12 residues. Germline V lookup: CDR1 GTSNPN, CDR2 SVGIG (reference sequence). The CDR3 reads CAWVRGMRGYTF. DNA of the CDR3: TGTGCCTGGGTGCGAGGGATGAGGGGCTACACCTTC.

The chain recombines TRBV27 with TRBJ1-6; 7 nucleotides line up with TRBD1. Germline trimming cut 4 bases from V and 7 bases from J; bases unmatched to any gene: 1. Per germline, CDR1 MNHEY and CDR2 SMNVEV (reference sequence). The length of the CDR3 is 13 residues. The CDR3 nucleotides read TGTGCCAGCAGTTGGGACAGCAATTCACCCCTCCACTTT. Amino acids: CASSWDSNSPLHF.

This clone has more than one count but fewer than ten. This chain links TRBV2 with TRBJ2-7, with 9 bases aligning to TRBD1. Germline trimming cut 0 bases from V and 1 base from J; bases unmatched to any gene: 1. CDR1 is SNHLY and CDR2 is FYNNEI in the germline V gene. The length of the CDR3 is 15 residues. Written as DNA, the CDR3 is TGTGCCAGCAGTGAAGCGGGACAGGGTTCCTACGAGCAGTACTTC. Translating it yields CASSEAGQGSYEQYF.

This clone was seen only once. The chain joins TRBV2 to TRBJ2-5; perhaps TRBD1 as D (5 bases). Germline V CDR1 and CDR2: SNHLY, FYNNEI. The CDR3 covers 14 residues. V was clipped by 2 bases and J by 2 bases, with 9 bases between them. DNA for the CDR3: TGTGCCAGCAGTGAATTAACAGGACAAGAGACCCAGTACTTC. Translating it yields CASSELTGQETQYF.

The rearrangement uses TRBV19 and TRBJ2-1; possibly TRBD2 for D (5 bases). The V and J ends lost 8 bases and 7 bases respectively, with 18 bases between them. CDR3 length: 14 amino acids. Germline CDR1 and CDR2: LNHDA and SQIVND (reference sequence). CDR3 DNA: TGTGCCAGTGCCGCGAGGGTCTTAGGGAATGAGCAGTTCTTC. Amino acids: CASAARVLGNEQFF. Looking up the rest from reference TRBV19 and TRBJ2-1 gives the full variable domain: DGGITQSPKYLFRKEGQNVTLSCEQNLNHDAMYWYRQDPGQGLRLIYYSQIVNDFQKGDIAEGYSVSREKKESFPLTVTSAQKNPTAFYLCASAARVLGNEQFFGPGTRLTVL.

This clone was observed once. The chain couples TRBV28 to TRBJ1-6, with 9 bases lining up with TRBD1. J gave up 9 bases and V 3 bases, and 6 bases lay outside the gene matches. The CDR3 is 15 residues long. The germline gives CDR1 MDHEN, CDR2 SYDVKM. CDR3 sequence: CASSFGDREISPLHF. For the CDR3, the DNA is TGTGCCAGCAGTTTTGGGGACAGGGAAATTTCACCCCTCCACTTT.

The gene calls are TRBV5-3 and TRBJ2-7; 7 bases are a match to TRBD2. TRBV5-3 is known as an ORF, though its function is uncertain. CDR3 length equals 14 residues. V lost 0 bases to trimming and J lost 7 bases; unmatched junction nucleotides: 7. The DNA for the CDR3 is TGTGCCAGAAGCTTGGGGGCGGGAGAGGAAGAGCAGTACTTC. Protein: CARSLGAGEEEQYF.

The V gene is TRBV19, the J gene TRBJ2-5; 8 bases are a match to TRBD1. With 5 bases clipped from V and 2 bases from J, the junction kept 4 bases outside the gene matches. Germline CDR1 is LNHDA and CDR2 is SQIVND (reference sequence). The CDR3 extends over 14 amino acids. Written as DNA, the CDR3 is TGTGCCAGTAGTCGAACAGGGGGGCAAGAGACCCAGTACTTC. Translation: CASSRTGGQETQYF.